The T cell receptor beta chain under discussion was sequenced for a study of T-cell reconstitution after alpha-beta-depleted transplantation in children (dated by TCRdb to about 2016). At the level of the whole study: T-cell immune reconstitution after TCRalphabeta/CD19-depleted allogeneic hematopoietic cell transplantation in children was quantitatively tracked in the study by means of TCR repertoire profiling. Broader findings and caveats from the paper: In some patients, high TCRbeta diversity at day 60 was attributed to recipient T cells and intrathymic progenitors that had survived conditioning. Over the following months the frequencies of hyperexpanded clones went down, and after one year T-cell counts and TCRbeta diversity were mostly credited to newly produced T cells. The apparently early recovery of alphabetaT-cell counts about two months after transplant reportedly depended on only several hundred rapidly expanded clones that came from non-depleted graft cells.

This clonotype was counted many times. What this receptor recognizes is not known. No base-level quality is on record; no much larger clone is a single base apart. CDR1 and CDR2 are read off the germline V gene as SGHTA and FQGNSA. From the cysteine up to the phenylalanine, the CDR3 has a length of 15 residues. CDR3 DNA is the only sequence kept; it has 45 bases, read in frame from the first base. Trimmed from V: 6 bases; trimmed from J: 2 bases; junction bases lacking a gene match: 5. Libraries came from PCR. TCRdb shows the sequencer as Illumina HiSeq 2500. To normalize quantification of the TCRbeta repertoire, the TCR libraries were built with molecular barcoding that relied on unique molecular identifiers. TCRdb trimmed the raw reads at Q25, called clones with MiXCR and kept productive beta chains. Entries that share a CDR3 protein sequence are merged under the most common genes and DNA. This sample comprises 250,000 to 300,000 distinct CDR3 sequences, around 9.1% of them detected only once. The ten top clones hold approximately 7% of the sample.

Interpreted using the paper, the treatment or condition label stands for: allogeneic hematopoietic cell transplantation with graft depleted of TCRalphabeta T cells and CD19 B cells. The children who served as transplant recipients had been given grafts of TCRalphabeta/CD19-depleted allogeneic hematopoietic cells. The material sequenced was PBMCs, taken before TCRalphabeta/CD19-depleted stem cell transplant. The TCR comes from a boy younger than two with acute myeloid leukemia, due to receive a stem cell transplant. This receptor chain uses TRBV7-2 and TRBJ2-3, with 10 junctional bases fitting TRBD2. CDR3 region: CASRSGLAVTDTQYF. The nucleotide sequence reads as follows: TGTGCCAGCAGGTCCGGACTAGCGGTCACAGATACGCAGTATTTT.